One TCR beta chain is described in this entry. Antigen unknown. Produced via immunoSEQ multiplex PCR; TCRdb's table is partial and in-frame only. The sample includes about 8,200 clones, 45% to 65% of them seen just once. The CDR3 consists of 15 residues. Germline V lookup: CDR1 SGHRS, CDR2 YFSETQ. The junction had 2 bases not matched to a gene; V was cut back by 4 bases and J by 0 bases. This entry comes from a study of T cells in localized non-small cell lung cancer. Study-wide results and caveats: For the top 100 tumor clones, a median around 61 also appeared in adjacent lung. Because only a single region of the tumor was sequenced, heterogeneity remains possible.

This sample comprised lymph node tissue, obtained before any cancer treatment. This sequence was found in a male donor older than 55 with stage I squamous cell lung carcinoma. The genes are TRBV5-1 and TRBJ2-2; 8 bases align to TRBD2. DNA for the CDR3: TGCGCCAGCAGCCGGGGGGGAGCGAACACCGGGGAGCTGTTTTTT. It is translated as CASSRGGANTGELFF. The complete variable domain, with remaining parts taken from reference TRBV5-1 and TRBJ2-2, reads KAGVTQTPRYLIKTRGQQVTLSCSPISGHRSVSWYQQTPGQGLQFLFEYFSETQRNKGNFPGRFSGRQFSNSRSEMNVSTLELGDSALYLCASSRGGANTGELFFGEGSRLTVL.